A single sample gave rise to the 13 T cell receptor beta chains below, sequenced in a study of OX40 agonist ivuxolimab in advanced cancers. Some clones are missing from TCRdb's copy, which holds only in-frame ones; the method was immunoSEQ multiplex PCR. The sample holds 48,000 or so clones, 85% to 95% seen once. The source material was CD4+ or CD8+ T cells sorted from blood, sampled in a trial of the OX40 agonist ivuxolimab. Receptors originate from an adult with an advanced solid tumor such as melanoma, head and neck, liver or kidney cancer.

This clone was observed a single time. The genes are TRBV15 and TRBJ1-2; 7 bases line up with TRBD1. The CDR3 runs 14 residues. CDR1 and CDR2 (germline): LNHNV, YYDKDF (reference sequence). V dropped 5 bases and J dropped 3; count of bases not matched to a gene: 6. CDR3 coding DNA: TGTGCCACCAGCGGCGACAGGGTAGACTATGGCTACACCTTC. It encodes CATSGDRVDYGYTF.

The chain uses TRBV9 and TRBJ2-3; D is uncertain. The V end lost 0 bases, the J end lost 5 bases, and 7 bases lay between the germline ends. This CDR3 comprises 13 residues. Germline assignment: CDR1 SGDLS and CDR2 YYNGEE. The CDR3 DNA sequence: TGTGCCAGCAGCGTAGCCCTTATAGATACGCAGTATTTT. Translating it yields CASSVALIDTQYF. Full variable domain (outside the CDR3, taken from reference TRBV9 and TRBJ2-3): DSGVTQTPKHLITATGQRVTLRCSPRSGDLSVYWYQQSLDQGLQFLIQYYNGEERAKGNILERFSAQQFPDLHSELNLSSLELGDSALYFCASSVALIDTQYFGPGTRLTVL.

J is TRBJ2-3 and V is TRBV27, with D perhaps TRBD2 (7 bases). Germline V gene data show CDR1 as MNHEY and CDR2 as SMNVEV (reference sequence). V lost 3 bases to trimming and J lost 2 bases, with 12 bases between them. The CDR3 runs 15 residues. The CDR3 protein is CASSFPGGHTDTQYF. As DNA, the CDR3 is TGTGCCAGCAGTTTCCCCGGGGGGCACACAGATACGCAGTATTTT.

This clone was found once. V is TRBV6-5 and J is TRBJ1-1; possibly TRBD1 for D (6 bases). CDR1 MNHEY and CDR2 SVGAGI come from the germline V gene. Trimming cost V 0 bases and J 4 bases, with 12 bases left between them. This CDR3 spans 15 amino acids. CDR3 nucleotides: TGTGCCAGCAGTTACTCCGAGGGGGAAACCACTGAAGCTTTCTTT. Residues: CASSYSEGETTEAFF.

V is TRBV6-1 and J is TRBJ1-6; TRBD1 is a possible D gene (5 bases). The V end was cut by 6 bases, the J end by 9 bases, with 18 bases between. This CDR3 is built from 15 residues. Germline CDR1 and CDR2: MNHNS and SASEGT. The CDR3, as DNA: TGTGCCAGCAGAGCCTCCGGGGCCAAGAGTTCACCCCTCCACTTT. Residues: CASRASGAKSSPLHF.

This chain uses TRBV10-3 with TRBJ2-7, with D maybe TRBD1 (5 bases). This CDR3 comprises 11 residues. Looked up from germline, CDR1 is ENHRY and CDR2 is SYGVKD. Trimming shortened V by 6 bases and J by 4 bases, and 7 bases separated the two germline ends. The DNA of the CDR3 is TGTGCCATCAGCAGGGAATACGAGCAGTACTTC. Its protein is CAISREYEQYF.

The chain joins TRBV6-5 to TRBJ2-5; D is ambiguous. Trimming pared 2 bases from V and 4 bases from J, leaving 14 bases between. Per the germline V gene, CDR1 is MNHEY and CDR2 is SVGAGI. The CDR3 has 15 residues. CDR3 DNA: TGTGCCAGCAGTTACAGGGCAGGAAGCTTAGAGACCCAGTACTTC. Amino acids: CASSYRAGSLETQYF.

This sequence joins TRBV5-1 and TRBJ2-6; tentative D call: TRBD2 (6 bases). The CDR3 is made up of 15 amino acids. Germline V gives CDR1 SGHRS, CDR2 YFSETQ. V was cut by 6 bases and J by 2 bases, with 12 bases left in between. CDR3 in amino acids: CASTTSFAGANVLTF. In nucleotides, the CDR3 is TGCGCCAGCACTACTAGCTTCGCTGGGGCCAACGTCCTGACTTTC.

The V and J genes are TRBV7-3 and TRBJ2-1; 9 nucleotides match TRBD2. The germline gives CDR1 SGHTA, CDR2 FQGTGA. The CDR3 runs 12 residues. Unmatched junction bases numbered 1, after V lost 5 bases and J lost 8 bases. The DNA of the CDR3 is TGTGCCAGCAGCCCTAGCGGGGATGAGCAGTTCTTC. Translated: CASSPSGDEQFF.

A few counts support this clone. This chain joins TRBV2 and TRBJ1-1, with 7 bases aligning to TRBD1. Germline lookup yields CDR1 SNHLY and CDR2 FYNNEI. Germline trimming cut 6 bases from V and 1 base from J; bases unmatched to any gene: 8. The CDR3 spans 15 residues. DNA for the CDR3: TGTGCCAGCAGGAACAGGGGTGGGTCGAACACTGAAGCTTTCTTT. Amino acids: CASRNRGGSNTEAFF.

The V and J genes are TRBV28 and TRBJ1-1; D remains ambiguous. The CDR3 extends over 12 amino acids. The germline V gene encodes CDR1 MDHEN and CDR2 SYDVKM. The V end lost 7 bases, the J end lost 5 bases, and 11 bases lay between the germline ends. CDR3: CASTQSRTEAFF. CDR3 sequence (DNA): TGTGCCAGCACCCAGTCCCGGACTGAAGCTTTCTTT.

The genes are TRBV15 and TRBJ1-2, with D tentatively TRBD1 (5 bases). Trimming removed 4 bases from V and 8 bases from J, with 17 bases in between. Germline CDR1 LNHNV, CDR2 YYDKDF (reference sequence). The CDR3 has 14 residues. Written as DNA, the CDR3 is TGTGCCACCAGCACACCTGGTCTGGGGGTCGGCTACACCTTC. Translating gives CATSTPGLGVGYTF.

This sequence joins TRBV7-8 and TRBJ1-3; D not certain. This CDR3 comprises 18 residues. The ends were cut back, 5 bases at V and 0 bases at J, with 20 bases in the middle. Germline CDR1 SGHVS, CDR2 FQNEAQ. The DNA for the CDR3 is TGTGCCAGCAGCAACCCGACCGAGACGGTTTACTCTGGAAACACCATATATTTT. Encoded protein: CASSNPTETVYSGNTIYF.